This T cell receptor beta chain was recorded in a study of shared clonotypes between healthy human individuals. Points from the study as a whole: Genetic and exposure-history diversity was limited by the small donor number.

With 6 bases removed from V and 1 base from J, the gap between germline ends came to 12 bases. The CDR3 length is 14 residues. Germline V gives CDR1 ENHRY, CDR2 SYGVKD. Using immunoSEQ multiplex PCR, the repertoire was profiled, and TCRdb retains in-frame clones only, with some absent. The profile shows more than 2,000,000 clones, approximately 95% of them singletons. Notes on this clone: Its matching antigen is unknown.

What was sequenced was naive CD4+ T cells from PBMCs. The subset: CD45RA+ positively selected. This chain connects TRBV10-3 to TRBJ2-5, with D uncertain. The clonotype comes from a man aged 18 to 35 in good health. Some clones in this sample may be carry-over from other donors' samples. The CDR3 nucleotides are TGTGCCATCAGCCAAGGATTTTCCCAAGAGACCCAGTACTTC. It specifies CAISQGFSQETQYF.